Shown below are 7 T cell receptor beta chains from a single sample sequenced in a study of identifying expanded T cells in peripheral blood. The method was immunoSEQ multiplex PCR; TCRdb's version includes in-frame clones alone and lacks a portion of them. The table has some 75,000 clones, 90% seen once. Sequencing was performed on blood. The source of these receptors is a person aged 18 to 75 in good health.

The V and J genes are TRBV9 and TRBJ1-2; D perhaps matches TRBD1 (5 bases). This CDR3 contains 13 residues. Trimming removed 0 bases at V and 3 bases at J, with 6 bases between. Germline CDR1 and CDR2: SGDLS and YYNGEE. In nucleotides, the CDR3 is TGTGCCAGCAGCGTAGGGGGGGACTATGGCTACACCTTC. This codes for CASSVGGDYGYTF.

V usage is TRBV11-3 and J usage is TRBJ2-7; 10 bases map to TRBD2. The germline CDR1 and CDR2 sequences are SGHNT and YENEEA. This CDR3 is built from 17 residues. V trimming: 2 bases; J trimming: 2 bases; junction bases outside the gene matches: 9. The CDR3 spells CASSLLEREGRTYEQYF. The CDR3 DNA follows: TGTGCCAGCAGCTTATTGGAGCGGGAGGGCCGCACCTACGAGCAGTACTTC. Combining the CDR3 with reference TRBV11-3 and TRBJ2-7 gives the whole variable domain EAGVVQSPRYKIIEKKQPVAFWCNPISGHNTLYWYLQNLGQGPELLIRYENEEAVDDSQLPKDRFSAERLKGVDSTLKIQPAELGDSAVYLCASSLLEREGRTYEQYFGPGTRLTVT.

V gene TRBV7-2 combines with J gene TRBJ1-2, with a tentative D call TRBD1 (6 bases). Per germline, CDR1 SGHTA and CDR2 FQGNSA. V was cut by 2 bases and J by 8 bases, with 18 bases left in between. There are 15 residues in the CDR3. The CDR3 coding sequence is TGTGCCAGCAGCTTATCCCGCCTGGGGGCGGGCGGCTACACCTTC. Amino acid sequence: CASSLSRLGAGGYTF. The variable domain in full, with the rest retrieved from reference TRBV7-2 and TRBJ1-2, is GAGVSQSPSNKVTEKGKDVELRCDPISGHTALYWYRQSLGQGLEFLIYFQGNSAPDKSGLPSDRFSAERTGGSVSTLTIQRTQQEDSAVYLCASSLSRLGAGGYTFGSGTRLTVV.

This clone has just one count. The chain recombines TRBV5-1 with TRBJ1-1; 10 bases are shared with TRBD1. This CDR3 spans 14 amino acids. Losses at the gene ends were 4 bases for V and 3 bases for J; bases not matched to a gene: 3. Germline assignment: CDR1 SGHRS and CDR2 YFSETQ. The CDR3 protein is CASSGTGADTEAFF. The CDR3 DNA reads TGCGCCAGCAGCGGGACAGGGGCGGACACTGAAGCTTTCTTT.

The gene calls are TRBV7-8 and TRBJ1-2; possible D gene TRBD1, 5 bases. V was pared by 5 bases and J by 0 bases, with 13 bases between. This CDR3 is built from 15 residues. The germline gives CDR1 SGHVS, CDR2 FQNEAQ. CDR3 residues: CASSEGHLSNYGYTF. In DNA form, the CDR3 reads TGTGCCAGCAGCGAAGGACACTTATCTAACTATGGCTACACCTTC.

The chain uses TRBV9 and TRBJ1-2; 11 bases agree with TRBD1. Germline lookup yields CDR1 SGDLS and CDR2 YYNGEE. This CDR3 spans 14 amino acids. The V segment lost 5 bases and the J segment 1 base; nucleotides outside the gene matches: 1. The CDR3 DNA follows: TGTGCCAGCAGGGGGACAGGGGGTAACTATGGCTACACCTTC. Its protein product is CASRGTGGNYGYTF.

V gene TRBV29-1 combines with J gene TRBJ2-5; D is tentatively TRBD1 or TRBD2 (5 bases each). CDR3 length: 13 residues. Germline CDR1 SQVTM, CDR2 ANQGSEA. With 6 bases removed from V and 6 bases from J, the gap between germline ends came to 17 bases. CDR3 amino acids: CSVSGTTPQTQYF. CDR3 DNA sequence: TGCAGCGTCTCCGGGACCACCCCCCAGACCCAGTACTTC.